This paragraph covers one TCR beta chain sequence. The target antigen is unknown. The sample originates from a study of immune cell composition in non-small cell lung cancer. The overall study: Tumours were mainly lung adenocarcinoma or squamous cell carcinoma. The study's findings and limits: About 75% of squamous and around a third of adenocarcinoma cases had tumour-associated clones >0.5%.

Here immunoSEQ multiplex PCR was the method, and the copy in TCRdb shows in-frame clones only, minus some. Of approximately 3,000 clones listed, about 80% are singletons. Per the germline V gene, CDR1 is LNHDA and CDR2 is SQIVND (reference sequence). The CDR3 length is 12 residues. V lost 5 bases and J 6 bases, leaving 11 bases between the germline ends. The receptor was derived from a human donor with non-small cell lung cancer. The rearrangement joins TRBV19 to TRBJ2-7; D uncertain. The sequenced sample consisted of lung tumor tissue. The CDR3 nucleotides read TGTGCCAGTAGTTCCCGGGTGGGCGAGCAGTACTTC. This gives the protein CASSSRVGEQYF. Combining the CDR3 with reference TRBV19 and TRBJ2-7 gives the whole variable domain DGGITQSPKYLFRKEGQNVTLSCEQNLNHDAMYWYRQDPGQGLRLIYYSQIVNDFQKGDIAEGYSVSREKKESFPLTVTSAQKNPTAFYLCASSSRVGEQYFGPGTRLTVT.